This T cell receptor beta chain appears in the sequencing data of a study of beta chain features in type 1 diabetes. General study findings and limits: Among patients with Type 1 diabetes, TCRB CDR3s were moderately but significantly shorter in every one of the four CD4+ subsets. Sequencing of cDNA might inflate the share of cells that strongly express TCR.

This clone occurred a few times. Antigen unknown. The junction had 4 bases not matched to a gene; V was cut back by 6 bases and J by 2 bases. The CDR3 spans 14 residues. Germline V gene lookup returns CDR1 SEHNR and CDR2 FQNEAQ (reference sequence). Investigators reverse transcribed all isolated RNA, so they sequenced expressed TCRB transcripts. This table comes from immunoSEQ multiplex PCR, and its TCRdb copy is limited to in-frame clones, with some not included. The table lists under 300,000 clones, around 24% of them singletons. The source material was naive CD4+ T cells from blood. The TCR sequence derives from a woman in her thirties with type 1 diabetes. The chain carries TRBV7-9 and TRBJ1-3; 7 bases are shared with TRBD1. CDR3 sequence reads: CASRQGETGNTIYF. The CDR3 nucleotides are TGTGCCAGCAGGCAGGGGGAAACTGGAAACACCATATATTTT.